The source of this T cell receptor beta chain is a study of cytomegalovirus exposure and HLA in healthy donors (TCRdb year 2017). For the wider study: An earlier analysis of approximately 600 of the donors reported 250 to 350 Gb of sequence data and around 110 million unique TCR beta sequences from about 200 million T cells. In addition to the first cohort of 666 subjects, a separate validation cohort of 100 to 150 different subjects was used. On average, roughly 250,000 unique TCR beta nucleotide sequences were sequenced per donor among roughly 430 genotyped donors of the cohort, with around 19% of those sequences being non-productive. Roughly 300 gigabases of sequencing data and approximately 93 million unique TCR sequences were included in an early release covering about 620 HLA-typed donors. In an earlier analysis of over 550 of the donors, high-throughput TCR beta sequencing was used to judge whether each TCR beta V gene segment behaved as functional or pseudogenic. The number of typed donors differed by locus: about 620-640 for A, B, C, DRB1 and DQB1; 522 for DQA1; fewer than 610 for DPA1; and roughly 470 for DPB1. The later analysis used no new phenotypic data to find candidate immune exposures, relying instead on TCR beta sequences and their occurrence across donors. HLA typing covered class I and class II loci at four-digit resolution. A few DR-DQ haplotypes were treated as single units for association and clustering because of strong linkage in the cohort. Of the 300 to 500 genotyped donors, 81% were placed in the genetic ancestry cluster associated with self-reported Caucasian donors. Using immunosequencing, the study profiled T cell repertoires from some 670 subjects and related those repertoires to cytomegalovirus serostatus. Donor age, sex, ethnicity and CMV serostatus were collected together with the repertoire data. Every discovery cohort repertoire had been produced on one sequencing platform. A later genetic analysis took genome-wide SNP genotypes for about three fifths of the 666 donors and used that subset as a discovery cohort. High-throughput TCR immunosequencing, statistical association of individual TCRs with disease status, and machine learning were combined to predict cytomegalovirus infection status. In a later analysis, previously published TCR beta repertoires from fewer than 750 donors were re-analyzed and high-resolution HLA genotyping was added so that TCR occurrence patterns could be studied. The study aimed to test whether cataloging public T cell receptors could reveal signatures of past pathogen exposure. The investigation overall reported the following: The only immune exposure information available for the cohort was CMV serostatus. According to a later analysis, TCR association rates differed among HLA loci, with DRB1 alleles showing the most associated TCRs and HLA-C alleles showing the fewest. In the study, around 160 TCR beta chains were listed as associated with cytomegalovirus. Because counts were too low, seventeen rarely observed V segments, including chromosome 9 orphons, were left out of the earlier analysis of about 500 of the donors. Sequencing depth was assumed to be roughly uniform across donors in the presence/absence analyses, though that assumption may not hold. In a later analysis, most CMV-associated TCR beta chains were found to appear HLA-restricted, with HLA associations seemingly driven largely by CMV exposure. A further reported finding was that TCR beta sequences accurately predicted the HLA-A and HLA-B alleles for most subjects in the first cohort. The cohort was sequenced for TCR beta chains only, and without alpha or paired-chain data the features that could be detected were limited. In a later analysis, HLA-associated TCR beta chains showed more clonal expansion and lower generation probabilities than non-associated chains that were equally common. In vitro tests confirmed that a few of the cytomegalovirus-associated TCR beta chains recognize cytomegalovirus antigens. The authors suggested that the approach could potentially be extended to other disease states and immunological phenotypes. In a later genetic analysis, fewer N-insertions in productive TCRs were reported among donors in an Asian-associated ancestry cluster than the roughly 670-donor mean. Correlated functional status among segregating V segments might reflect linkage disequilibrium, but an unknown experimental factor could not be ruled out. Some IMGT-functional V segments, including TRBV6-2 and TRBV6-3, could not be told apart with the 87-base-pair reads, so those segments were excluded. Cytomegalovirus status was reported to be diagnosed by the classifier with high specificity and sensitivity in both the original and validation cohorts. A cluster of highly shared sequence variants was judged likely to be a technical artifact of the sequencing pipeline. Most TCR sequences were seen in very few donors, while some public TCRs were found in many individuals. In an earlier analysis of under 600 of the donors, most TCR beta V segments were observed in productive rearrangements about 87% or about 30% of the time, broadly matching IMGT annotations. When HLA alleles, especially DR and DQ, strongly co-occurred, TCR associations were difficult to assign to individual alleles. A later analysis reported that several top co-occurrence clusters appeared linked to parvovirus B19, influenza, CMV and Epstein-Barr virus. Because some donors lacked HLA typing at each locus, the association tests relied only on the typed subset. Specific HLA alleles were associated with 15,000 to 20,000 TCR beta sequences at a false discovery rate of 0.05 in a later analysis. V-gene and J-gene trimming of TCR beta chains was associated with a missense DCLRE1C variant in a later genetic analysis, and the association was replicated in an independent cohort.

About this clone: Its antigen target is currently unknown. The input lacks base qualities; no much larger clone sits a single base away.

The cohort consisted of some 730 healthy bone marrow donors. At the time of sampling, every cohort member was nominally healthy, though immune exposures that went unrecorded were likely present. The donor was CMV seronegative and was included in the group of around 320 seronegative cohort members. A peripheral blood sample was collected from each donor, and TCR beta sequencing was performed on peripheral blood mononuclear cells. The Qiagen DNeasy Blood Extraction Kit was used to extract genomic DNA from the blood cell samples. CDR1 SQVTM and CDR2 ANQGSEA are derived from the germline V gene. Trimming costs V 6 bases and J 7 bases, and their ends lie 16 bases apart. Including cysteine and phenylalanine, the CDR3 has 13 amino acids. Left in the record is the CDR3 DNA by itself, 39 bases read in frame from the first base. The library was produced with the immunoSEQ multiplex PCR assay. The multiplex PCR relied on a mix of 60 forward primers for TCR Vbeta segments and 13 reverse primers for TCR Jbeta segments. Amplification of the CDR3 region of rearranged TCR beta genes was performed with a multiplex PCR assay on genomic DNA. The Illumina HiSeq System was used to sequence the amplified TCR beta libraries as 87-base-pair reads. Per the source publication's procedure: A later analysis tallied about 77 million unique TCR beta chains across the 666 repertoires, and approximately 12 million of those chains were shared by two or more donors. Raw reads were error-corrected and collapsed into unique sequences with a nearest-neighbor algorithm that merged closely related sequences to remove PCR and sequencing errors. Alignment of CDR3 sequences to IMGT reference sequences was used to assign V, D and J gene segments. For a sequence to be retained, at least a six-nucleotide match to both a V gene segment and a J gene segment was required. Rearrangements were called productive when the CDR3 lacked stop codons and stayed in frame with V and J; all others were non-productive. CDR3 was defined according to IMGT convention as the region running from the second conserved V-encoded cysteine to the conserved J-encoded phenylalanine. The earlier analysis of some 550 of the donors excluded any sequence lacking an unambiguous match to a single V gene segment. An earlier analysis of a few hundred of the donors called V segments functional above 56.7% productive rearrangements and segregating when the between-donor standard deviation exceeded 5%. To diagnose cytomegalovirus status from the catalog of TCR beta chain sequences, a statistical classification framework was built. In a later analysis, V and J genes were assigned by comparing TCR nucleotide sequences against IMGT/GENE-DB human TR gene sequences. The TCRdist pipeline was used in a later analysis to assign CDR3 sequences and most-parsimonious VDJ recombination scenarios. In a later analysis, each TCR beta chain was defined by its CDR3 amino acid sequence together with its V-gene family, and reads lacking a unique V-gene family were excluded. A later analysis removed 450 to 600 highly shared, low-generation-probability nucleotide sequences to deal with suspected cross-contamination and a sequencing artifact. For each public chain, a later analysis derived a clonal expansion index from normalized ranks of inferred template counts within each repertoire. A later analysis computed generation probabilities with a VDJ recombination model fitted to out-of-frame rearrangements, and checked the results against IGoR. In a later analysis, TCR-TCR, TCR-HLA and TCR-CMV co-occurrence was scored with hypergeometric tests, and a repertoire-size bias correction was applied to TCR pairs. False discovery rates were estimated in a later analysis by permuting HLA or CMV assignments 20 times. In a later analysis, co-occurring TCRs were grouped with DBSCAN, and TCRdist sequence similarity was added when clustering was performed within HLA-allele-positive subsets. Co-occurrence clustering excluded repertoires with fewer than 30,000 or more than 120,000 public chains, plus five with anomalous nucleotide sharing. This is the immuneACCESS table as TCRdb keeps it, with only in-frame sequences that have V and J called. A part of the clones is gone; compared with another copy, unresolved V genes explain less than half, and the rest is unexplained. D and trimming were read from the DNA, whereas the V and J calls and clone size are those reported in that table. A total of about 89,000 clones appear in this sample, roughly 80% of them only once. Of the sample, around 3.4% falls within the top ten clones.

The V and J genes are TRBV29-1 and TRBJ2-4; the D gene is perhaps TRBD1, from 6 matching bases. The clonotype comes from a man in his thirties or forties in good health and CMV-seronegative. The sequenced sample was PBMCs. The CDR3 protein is CSVETGTENIQYF. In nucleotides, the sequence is TGCAGCGTAGAGACAGGTACTGAGAACATTCAGTACTTC.